The following is a T cell receptor (beta chain) sequence with its context. The source of the sample is a study of blood T cell repertoires in COVID-19. V gave up 1 base and J gave up 7 bases; unmatched junction bases: 6. Germline V gene lookup returns CDR1 SGHVS and CDR2 FQNEAQ. The CDR3 is made up of 14 amino acids. Only in-frame clones appear in the TCRdb table, and some are missing; sequencing was by immunoSEQ multiplex PCR. The sample has approximately 210,000 clones, 82% seen once; the top ten hold approximately 12%. The receptor was derived from a man in his forties or fifties who had recovered from COVID-19. The V call is TRBV7-8, the J call TRBJ2-7, with 8 bases lining up with TRBD2. The sample comprised PBMCs or T cells enriched from blood (not recorded which). The CDR3 here is CASSLGAGGWEQYF. CDR3 sequence (DNA): TGTGCCAGCAGCTTAGGGGCGGGAGGATGGGAGCAGTACTTC.